Listed here are 21 T cell receptor beta chains from one sample, sequenced in a study of T cell clonality in common variable immunodeficiency (dated by TCRdb to between 2014 and 2016). Results the study describes overall, beyond this receptor: CVID TCRbeta sequences reportedly showed fewer deletions and N-nucleotide insertions and lacked highly modified clones with 13 or more V deletions.

These receptors lack a known antigen. Library method: the immunoSEQ multiplex PCR assay. TCRdb re-hosts the immuneACCESS table, in-frame sequences only. Its copies lack some clones; in the studies checked, an unresolved V gene accounts for under half of them, and the cause for the rest is not known. In this sample the table shows more than 20,000 clones, and no singletons are among them. The ten largest clonotypes hold 4% of the sample. Sequences were obtained from peripheral blood mononuclear cells. These receptors originate from a human donor with common variable immunodeficiency.

This chain's CDR3 is CASSQSVSVNYGYTF. The covered CDR3 bases are TGCGCCAGCAGTCAATCGGTTTCAGTCAACTATGGC. This rearrangement joins TRBV23-1 to TRBJ1-2; no clear D. The read falls 3 residues short of the CDR3 end, and the missing part is taken from the germline J gene. TRBV23-1 is an open reading frame whose function is uncertain. This CDR3 has 15 residues. Trimming shortened V by 0 bases and J by 2 bases, and 10 bases separated the two germline ends.

This clone was observed a few times. The CDR3 here is CASSITAAGRGLNTEAFF. The part of the CDR3 DNA that was read is TGTGCCAGTAGTATTACGGCCGCGGGGCGAGGGTTGAACACTGAA. This chain uses TRBV19 with TRBJ1-1, with D possibly TRBD1 on 5 matching bases. The read terminates 3 residues before the CDR3 end, so the remaining end is supplied by the germline J gene. Trimming pared 3 bases from V and 0 bases from J, leaving 20 bases between. The germline V gene has CDR1 LNHDA and CDR2 SQIVND (reference sequence). The CDR3 covers 18 residues.

The table lists this clone with a few counts. The CDR3 goes on 3 residues after the read ends, and that part is filled in from the germline J gene. The chain recombines TRBV16 with TRBJ1-1, with D perhaps TRBD1 (6 bases). The CDR3 contains 14 residues. Germline CDR1 and CDR2: KGHSY and FQNENV. V was shortened by 6 bases and J by 1 base, with 12 bases between the two germline ends. The sequenced part of the CDR3 DNA is TGTGCCAGCAGACCGGGACAAACGAACACTGAA. It specifies CASRPGQTNTE. The whole CDR3 protein is CASRPGQTNTEAFF.

As for this clone: Read sequence stops 3 residues before the CDR3 end, and the germline J gene provides the missing end. The chain joins TRBV19 to TRBJ2-2; 8 bases fit TRBD2. CDR3 length: 17 residues. The germline gives CDR1 LNHDA, CDR2 SQIVND (reference sequence). V trimming: 3 bases; J trimming: 6 bases; junction bases outside the gene matches: 12. The DNA read from the CDR3 is TGTGCCAGTAGTATCCCGGGAGGGTATCTCGGGGCCGGGGAG. The encoded protein is CASSIPGGYLGAGE. Given in full, the CDR3 is CASSIPGGYLGAGELFF.

The sample holds a few counts of this clone. The read finishes 3 residues shy of the CDR3 end, and the germline J gene is used to complete it. This rearrangement joins TRBV7-3 to TRBJ1-2, with 8 nucleotides matching TRBD1. Germline CDR1 is SGHTA and CDR2 is FQGTGA. CDR3 length: 12 amino acids. V gave up 8 bases and J gave up 3 bases; unmatched junction bases: 2. CDR3 amino acids: CASQGADYGYTF. Partial CDR3 DNA: TGTGCCAGCCAGGGGGCGGACTATGGC.

This clone was seen only a few times. The read halts 3 residues ahead of the CDR3 end, with the missing end drawn from the germline J gene. This sequence joins TRBV5-1 and TRBJ1-1; tentatively, D is TRBD1 (6 bases). The CDR3 length is 15 residues. CDR1 and CDR2 (germline): SGHRS, YFSETQ. Trimming took 3 bases from V and 5 from J, leaving 17 bases between them. The sequenced part of the CDR3 DNA is TGCGCCAGCAGCTCCGGGTCCTCTAGGGGGACTGAA. Encoded protein: CASSSGSSRGTE. The entire CDR3 protein is CASSSGSSRGTEAFF.

CDR3 DNA (partial): TGCAGTGCCGGGGGGGGGCCTGGCACTGAA. This sequence encodes CSAGGGPGTE. The full-length CDR3 reads as CSAGGGPGTEAFF. The chain has TRBV20-1 and TRBJ1-1; possibly TRBD1 for D (6 bases). The read finishes 3 residues shy of the CDR3 end, and the germline J gene is used to complete it. Between the trimmed V and J ends, which lost 6 bases and 4 bases, there was a span of 15 bases. Germline V gives CDR1 DFQATT, CDR2 SNEGSKA (reference sequence). This CDR3 region has 13 residues.

This clone was counted many times. The missing CDR3 end, 3 residues past where the read stops, is filled in from the germline J gene. The rearrangement uses TRBV2 and TRBJ2-3; D gene unclear. This CDR3 is built from 13 residues. Trimming cost V 4 bases and J 5 bases, with 10 bases left between them. Germline CDR1 is SNHLY and CDR2 is FYNNEI. Partial CDR3 DNA: TGTGCCAGCAGTGGCCTCTTCGGAGATACG. It specifies CASSGLFGDT. In full, the CDR3 reads CASSGLFGDTQYF.

Points on this clone: The read falls 3 residues short of the CDR3 end, and the missing part is taken from the germline J gene. This chain joins TRBV20-1 and TRBJ2-5; 8 bases fit TRBD1. J was trimmed by 5 bases and V by 6 bases; bases with no gene match: 11. Per the germline V gene, CDR1 is DFQATT and CDR2 is SNEGSKA (reference sequence). The CDR3 consists of 14 residues. CDR3: CSATTPQGAETQYF. The CDR3 bases that were read are TGCAGTGCAACGACCCCCCAGGGGGCTGAGACC.

Points on this clone: The CDR3 is cut off 3 residues early in the read; its end comes from the germline J gene. The genes are TRBV19 and TRBJ1-3; D is possibly TRBD1 (6 bases). This CDR3 is built from 15 residues. CDR1 is LNHDA and CDR2 is SQIVND in the germline V gene (reference sequence). V was cut by 6 bases and J by 1 base, with 13 bases left in between. This chain's CDR3 is CASRMTGNSGNTIYF. The CDR3 DNA, read in part, is TGTGCCAGTAGAATGACAGGAAATTCTGGAAACACC. Combining the CDR3 with reference TRBV19 and TRBJ1-3 gives the whole variable domain DGGITQSPKYLFRKEGQNVTLSCEQNLNHDAMYWYRQDPGQGLRLIYYSQIVNDFQKGDIAEGYSVSREKKESFPLTVTSAQKNPTAFYLCASRMTGNSGNTIYFGEGSWLTVV.

This clone turned up a few times. The observed sequence ends 3 residues before the CDR3 terminus, with the missing tail filled in from the germline J gene. This chain joins TRBV19 and TRBJ1-6; TRBD1 matches 9 bases. With 2 bases clipped from V and 7 bases from J, the junction kept 9 bases outside the gene matches. This CDR3 has 17 residues. The germline V gene has CDR1 LNHDA and CDR2 SQIVND (reference sequence). The CDR3 region is CASSILRPGQGNSPLHF. The DNA read from the CDR3 is TGTGCCAGTAGTATATTACGGCCGGGACAGGGCAATTCACCC.

On this clone itself: The read halts 3 residues ahead of the CDR3 end, with the missing end drawn from the germline J gene. The gene calls are TRBV18 and TRBJ1-1; D gene ambiguous. This CDR3 has 14 residues. Deletions cut 6 bases from V and 5 bases from J, with 16 bases between. Germline lookup yields CDR1 KGHSH and CDR2 LQKENI. The CDR3 DNA, read in part, is TGTGCCAGCTCCCAGGTGGTAATGAGGACTGAA. Translation gives CASSQVVMRTE. Given in full, the CDR3 is CASSQVVMRTEAFF.

Details on this clone: Read sequence stops 3 residues before the CDR3 end, and the germline J gene provides the missing end. The chain uses TRBV19 and TRBJ1-1; perhaps TRBD1 as D (6 bases). Trimming cost V 7 bases and J 2 bases, with 20 bases left between them. CDR1 LNHDA and CDR2 SQIVND come from the germline V gene (reference sequence). The CDR3 runs 16 residues. The CDR3 DNA, read in part, is TGTGCCAGTATGTGGACAGCCAATCCCGTTAACACTGAA. It codes for CASMWTANPVNTE. The full-length CDR3 reads as CASMWTANPVNTEAFF.

This clone was recorded a few times. Read coverage stops 3 residues before the CDR3 terminus; the germline J gene supplies the remainder. V usage is TRBV30 and J usage is TRBJ2-7; possible D gene TRBD1, 6 bases. Per germline, CDR1 GTSNPN and CDR2 SVGIG (reference sequence). V lost 0 bases and J lost 3, with 12 bases in between. The CDR3 totals 14 residues. This CDR3 is CAWSVRGGDYEQYF. CDR3 DNA, as far as it was read: TGTGCCTGGAGTGTACGAGGGGGAGACTACGAG.

This clone occurred many times. The CDR3 goes on 3 residues after the read ends, and that part is filled in from the germline J gene. The rearrangement links TRBV6-1 to TRBJ2-2; possibly TRBD1 for D (7 bases). The ends were cut back, 2 bases at V and 1 base at J, with 14 bases in the middle. Germline V gene data show CDR1 as MNHNS and CDR2 as SASEGT. CDR3 length equals 17 residues. CDR3 DNA, as far as it was read: TGTGCCAGCAGTGAACAGGGGGGCAGGCAGAACACCGGGGAG. Protein: CASSEQGGRQNTGE. The entire CDR3 is CASSEQGGRQNTGELFF.

This clone showed up many times. The CDR3 end is not reached by the read, which stops 3 residues before it; the germline J gene fills it in. The chain carries TRBV6-1 and TRBJ1-5; 7 nucleotides align to TRBD1. The CDR3 covers 15 residues. Germline loops: CDR1 MNHNS, CDR2 SASEGT. Losses at the gene ends were 1 base for V and 4 bases for J; bases not matched to a gene: 4. The covered CDR3 bases are TGTGCCAGCAGTGAAGGGGGGACAGTAAATCAGCCC. This sequence encodes CASSEGGTVNQP. The entire CDR3 sequence reads CASSEGGTVNQPQHF.

This clone was recorded a few times. The read ends 3 residues early relative to the CDR3; the germline J gene fills the gap. The chain uses TRBV18 and TRBJ1-4; TRBD1 matches 9 bases. With V trimmed by 4 bases and J by 4 bases, 1 base remained unmatched. This CDR3 comprises 14 residues. Germline V CDR1 and CDR2: KGHSH, LQKENI. The sequenced CDR3 bases are TGTGCCAGCTCACGGACAGGGGATAATGAAAAA. This encodes CASSRTGDNEK. The full CDR3 protein reads CASSRTGDNEKLFF.

This clone is termed medium-sized. Read sequence stops 3 residues before the CDR3 end, and the germline J gene provides the missing end. V gene TRBV11-2 combines with J gene TRBJ1-1; 7 bases match TRBD1. This CDR3 is 14 amino acids long. Unmatched junction bases numbered 4, after V lost 1 base and J lost 5 bases. Germline assignment: CDR1 SGHAT and CDR2 FQNNGV. This CDR3 is CASSLAGGKTEAFF. The sequenced part of the CDR3 DNA is TGTGCCAGCAGCTTAGCAGGGGGGAAAACTGAA.

The CDR3 bases that were read are TGTGCCAGTAGTAACAGGGCCCCCACTGAA. Translating it yields CASSNRAPTE. In full, the CDR3 reads CASSNRAPTEAFF. The chain couples TRBV19 to TRBJ1-1; a possible D gene is TRBD1 (6 bases). Read coverage stops 3 residues before the CDR3 terminus; the germline J gene supplies the remainder. The germline CDR1 and CDR2 sequences are LNHDA and SQIVND (reference sequence). The CDR3 contains 13 residues. Trimming shortened V by 4 bases and J by 4 bases, and 10 bases separated the two germline ends.

This clone was counted many times. Sequencing ends 3 residues short of the CDR3 end; the germline J gene provides the rest. This chain connects TRBV12-3 or TRBV12-4 to TRBJ2-5; TRBD1 is a possible D gene (5 bases). Between the trimmed V and J ends, which lost 4 bases and 0 bases, there was a span of 12 bases. The CDR3 has 15 residues. The sequenced CDR3 bases are TGTGCCAGCAGTTGGGGCCCCTTGTACCAAGAGACC. Amino acids: CASSWGPLYQET. The full CDR3 is CASSWGPLYQETQYF.

By sample fraction, this clone is medium-sized (0.01 to 0.1%). The read finishes 3 residues shy of the CDR3 end, and the germline J gene is used to complete it. This chain joins TRBV20-1 and TRBJ1-1, with a possible D match to TRBD1 (5 bases). From germline, CDR1 is DFQATT and CDR2 SNEGSKA (reference sequence). There are 14 residues in the CDR3. The ends were cut back, 0 bases at V and 6 bases at J, with 14 bases in the middle. CDR3 protein: CSARDLGVVPEAFF. CDR3 DNA, as far as it was read: TGCAGTGCTAGAGATCTAGGGGTGGTCCCTGAA.